One sample yielded the 27 T cell receptor beta chains listed below, sequenced in a study of blood T cells in healthy people across ages. A second about 6 to 12 cycle PCR used barcoded and J-beta primers. TCRdb recomputed calls from the 5' RACE reads with MiXCR, one row per CDR3 protein. The data show hundreds of thousands of distinct CDR3 sequences, with approximately 21% seen just once and roughly 3.6% held by the top ten. Sequences were obtained from blood. Receptors were obtained from a man in his 70s in good health.

The V gene is TRBV6-6, the J gene TRBJ1-2, with D maybe TRBD1 (6 bases). V lost 8 bases, J lost 2 bases, and 15 bases lay in between. Germline V gene data show CDR1 as MNHNY and CDR2 as SVGAGI (reference sequence). The CDR3 is made up of 14 amino acids. This CDR3 is CASRLLGGNYGYTF. The CDR3 DNA follows: TGTGCCAGCCGCCTCCTCGGGGGCAACTATGGCTACACCTTC.

CDR3 sequence: CASRLAESGTQYF. The CDR3 DNA sequence: TGTGCCAGCAGACTCGCAGAATCAGGGACCCAGTACTTC. The chain employs TRBV6-5 and TRBJ2-5; D gene unclear. The CDR3 length is 13 residues. CDR1 and CDR2 from the germline V gene are MNHEY and SVGAGI. Trimming took off 6 bases at V and 7 bases at J, with 15 bases between the two ends.

The chain joins TRBV6-2 or TRBV6-3 to TRBJ2-4; D gene ambiguous. CDR3 length: 16 amino acids. V lost 5 bases to trimming and J lost 0 bases, with 14 bases between them. CDR1 and CDR2 (germline): MNHEY, SVGEGT. As DNA, the CDR3 is TGTGCCAGCAGTCACCACAGCGTCCTAGCCAAAAACATTCAGTACTTC. It translates to CASSHHSVLAKNIQYF.

The chain is built from TRBV6-5 and TRBJ2-3; TRBD2 aligns across 14 bases. CDR1 and CDR2 (germline): MNHEY, SVGAGI. Trimming at V came to 2 bases and at J to 5 bases, leaving 3 bases not matched to a gene. The CDR3 runs 16 residues. The CDR3 loop is CASSYGTSGRVDTQYF. The CDR3 coding sequence is TGTGCCAGCAGTTACGGGACTAGCGGGAGAGTAGATACGCAGTATTTT.

To note about this clonotype: One end of the junction does not line up with germline, which may come from a read error. This rearrangement joins TRBV24-1 to TRBJ2-5, with D perhaps being TRBD1 or TRBD2 (8 bases each). This CDR3 has 17 residues. CDR1 is KGHDR and CDR2 is SFDVKD in the germline V gene. CDR3 bases: TGTGCCACCAGTGAACAGACAGGGGCGGGGAGCGGGAGTGGTAGGTTCTTC. It translates to CATSEQTGAGSGSGRFF.

V is TRBV7-2 and J is TRBJ2-5, with 16 bases aligning to TRBD2. The tail of the sequence fits TRBJ2-7 better, so the J call may be wrong. This CDR3 is built from 17 residues. Germline lookup yields CDR1 SGHTA and CDR2 FQGNSA. CDR3 sequence reads: CASSKGLAGGPSYEQYF. CDR3 sequence (DNA): TGTGCCAGCAGCAAGGGACTAGCGGGAGGGCCTTCTTACGAGCAGTACTTC.

This clonotype was counted between two and nine times. The chain joins TRBV7-3 to TRBJ1-4, with D uncertain. Trimming removed 1 base from V and 5 bases from J, with 5 bases in between. The CDR3 covers 13 residues. Germline CDR1 is SGHTA and CDR2 is FQGTGA. CDR3 in amino acids: CASSLNPNEKLFF. In DNA, the CDR3 is TGTGCCAGCAGCTTAAACCCCAATGAAAAACTGTTTTTT. Full variable domain (outside the CDR3, taken from reference TRBV7-3 and TRBJ1-4): GAGVSQTPSNKVTEKGKYVELRCDPISGHTALYWYRQSLGQGPEFLIYFQGTGAADDSGLPNDRFFAVRPEGSVSTLKIQRTERGDSAVYLCASSLNPNEKLFFGSGTQLSVL.

The chain has TRBV7-9 and TRBJ2-5, with a weak D call TRBD1 (6 bases). Per germline, CDR1 SEHNR and CDR2 FQNEAQ (reference sequence). The CDR3 covers 11 residues. Trimming took off 8 bases at V and 5 bases at J, with 9 bases between the two ends. The CDR3 protein is CASGGEETQYF. The DNA for the CDR3 is TGTGCCAGCGGGGGCGAGGAGACCCAGTACTTC.

This chain's CDR3 is CASSRSGQSTEAFF. The DNA of the CDR3 is TGCGCCAGCAGCCGATCGGGACAATCCACTGAAGCTTTCTTT. This chain connects TRBV5-1 to TRBJ1-1; D perhaps matches TRBD1 (6 bases). This CDR3 spans 14 amino acids. Germline V gene lookup returns CDR1 SGHRS and CDR2 YFSETQ. Trimming took off 4 bases at V and 4 bases at J, with 14 bases between the two ends.

The chain uses TRBV6-5 and TRBJ2-6; 10 bases fit TRBD1. V shed 0 bases, J shed 0 bases, and the junction held 5 bases outside the gene matches. From germline, CDR1 is MNHEY and CDR2 SVGAGI. The CDR3 is 19 amino acids. CDR3 nucleotides: TGTGCCAGCAGTTACTCGAGGGGACAGGGGATCTCTGGGGCCAACGTCCTGACTTTC. It encodes CASSYSRGQGISGANVLTF.

This clonotype appeared a few times. This chain uses TRBV9 with TRBJ2-2, with 7 positions matching TRBD2. In germline, CDR1 is SGDLS, CDR2 YYNGEE. The CDR3 has 16 residues. J lost 1 base, V lost 4 bases, and 7 bases had no gene match. The CDR3 loop reads CASSSSPSGNTGELFF. In DNA form, the CDR3 reads TGTGCCAGCAGCTCTAGTCCTAGCGGGAACACCGGGGAGCTGTTTTTT.

V is TRBV28 and J is TRBJ2-7; 11 bases line up with TRBD2. Trimming took 6 bases from V and 5 from J; bases not matched to a gene: 6. This CDR3 contains 14 residues. Germline V gene lookup returns CDR1 MDHEN and CDR2 SYDVKM. CDR3 sequence reads: CASRSSGRAHEQYF. CDR3 nucleotides: TGTGCCAGCAGGAGTAGCGGGAGGGCCCACGAGCAGTACTTC.

This chain connects TRBV28 to TRBJ2-2; weak D call: TRBD2 (6 bases). V was clipped by 8 bases and J by 2 bases, with 21 bases between them. The germline CDR1 and CDR2 sequences are MDHEN and SYDVKM. The CDR3 has 17 residues. The CDR3 loop is CASGLVTGTSNTGELFF. CDR3 bases: TGTGCCAGCGGCCTAGTCACTGGGACTTCCAACACCGGGGAGCTGTTTTTT.

Only a few counts were recorded for this clonotype. This chain uses TRBV30 with TRBJ2-3; a weak D match, TRBD1 (6 bases). The CDR3 is 14 residues long. V was pared by 1 base and J by 7 bases, with 15 bases between. Germline loops: CDR1 GTSNPN, CDR2 SVGIG (reference sequence). The CDR3 sequence: CAWSEGDKRHTQYF. In nucleotides, the CDR3 is TGTGCCTGGAGTGAGGGGGACAAGAGACATACGCAGTATTTT.

The V gene is TRBV5-6, the J gene TRBJ2-1, with TRBD1 matching over 9 bases. Germline trimming cut 3 bases from V and 10 bases from J; bases unmatched to any gene: 8. The CDR3 spans 14 residues. Germline V gives CDR1 SGHDT, CDR2 YYEEEE. CDR3 region: CASSYRGLAREQFF. In nucleotides, the CDR3 is TGTGCCAGCAGCTACAGGGGGCTCGCGCGCGAGCAGTTCTTC.

This clonotype came up a few times. The chain employs TRBV5-1 and TRBJ2-5; 8 bases are a match to TRBD2. Germline loops: CDR1 SGHRS, CDR2 YFSETQ. V lost 3 bases, J lost 4 bases, and 8 bases stayed unmatched. CDR3 length: 15 amino acids. The CDR3 here is CASSSNLAGAETQYF. Here the CDR3 DNA reads TGCGCCAGCAGCTCAAATCTAGCGGGCGCAGAGACCCAGTACTTC.

The chain couples TRBV20-1 to TRBJ2-1; 9 bases fit TRBD2. TRBJ2-5 matches the DNA end more closely, so the J call is doubtful. The length of the CDR3 is 14 residues. Looked up from germline, CDR1 is DFQATT and CDR2 is SNEGSKA (reference sequence). CDR3 amino acids: CSAPEAGGSETQYF. CDR3 nucleotides: TGCAGTGCCCCCGAAGCGGGAGGCTCTGAGACCCAGTACTTC.

The chain links TRBV10-3 to TRBJ2-1; D remains ambiguous. The CDR3 contains 15 residues. V gave up 3 bases and J gave up 10 bases, with 19 bases separating them. CDR1 and CDR2 (germline): ENHRY, SYGVKD. The CDR3 protein is CAISENRGPHWEQFF. CDR3 DNA sequence: TGTGCCATCAGTGAAAACCGCGGTCCTCATTGGGAGCAGTTCTTC.

The chain combines TRBV2 with TRBJ2-7; 8 bases line up with TRBD1. This CDR3 comprises 12 residues. CDR1 is SNHLY, CDR2 FYNNEI, per germline. Trimming took 8 bases from V and 5 from J; bases not matched to a gene: 5. CDR3 protein: CASRTGKDEQYF. DNA of the CDR3: TGTGCCAGCCGGACAGGGAAAGACGAGCAGTACTTC.

This clonotype was seen a few times. This rearrangement joins TRBV6-1 to TRBJ2-5, with D maybe TRBD2 (6 bases). CDR1 and CDR2 from the germline V gene are MNHNS and SASEGT. Trimming stripped 4 bases from V and 2 bases from J, with 17 bases between. The CDR3 spans 16 residues. CDR3 region: CASSGPGLDIQETQYF. As DNA, the CDR3 is TGTGCCAGCAGTGGACCGGGACTGGATATACAAGAGACCCAGTACTTC.

CDR3 sequence: CASSQGAGIGNQPQHF. In DNA, the CDR3 is TGCGCCAGCAGCCAAGGGGCAGGGATAGGGAATCAGCCCCAGCATTTT. This sequence joins TRBV4-1 and TRBJ1-5, with D maybe TRBD1 (5 bases). V gave up 1 base and J gave up 4 bases, with 14 bases separating them. Germline-derived CDR1 and CDR2 are MGHRA and YSYEKL. This CDR3 is built from 16 residues.

In DNA form, the CDR3 reads TGTGCCAGCAGCACGAACGGGGGCGGGAATTCACCCCTCCACTTT. Residues: CASSTNGGGNSPLHF. V gene TRBV7-2 combines with J gene TRBJ1-6; possibly TRBD1 for D (6 bases). CDR3 size: 15 residues. V was shortened by 5 bases and J by 7 bases, with 15 bases between the two germline ends. CDR1 is SGHTA and CDR2 is FQGNSA in the germline V gene.

This clonotype was counted only a few times. At one end, the junction sequence differs from germline, possibly due to a read error. The chain combines TRBV28 with TRBJ2-1; 7 bases match TRBD2. This CDR3 is 14 amino acids long. In germline, CDR1 is MDHEN, CDR2 SYDVKM. CDR3 DNA: TGTGCCAGCAGTAACTTGGGGGACTACAATGAGCAGCTCTTC. Translation: CASSNLGDYNEQLF.

This clonotype was observed a handful of times. The chain is built from TRBV10-2 and TRBJ2-5; 9 bases line up with TRBD2. Germline V gene data show CDR1 as WSHSY and CDR2 as SAAADI. Trimming at V came to 4 bases and at J to 11 bases, leaving 11 bases not matched to a gene. The CDR3 contains 14 residues. The CDR3 DNA sequence: TGCGCCAGCAGTGGTAATAGCGGGAGTGTTCAACAGTACTTC. Amino acid sequence: CASSGNSGSVQQYF.

The chain has TRBV20-1 and TRBJ2-3, with D unclear. CDR3 length equals 14 residues. V shed 5 bases and J shed 3 bases, with 15 bases lying between them. CDR1 and CDR2 from the germline V gene are DFQATT and SNEGSKA (reference sequence). CDR3 in amino acids: CSAPYPWGTDTQYF. The CDR3 DNA is TGCAGTGCTCCTTACCCTTGGGGTACAGATACGCAGTATTTT.

This clonotype has only a few counts. V and J are TRBV5-4 and TRBJ2-5, with 7 bases identical to TRBD1. V shed 5 bases, J shed 5 bases, and the junction held 15 bases outside the gene matches. CDR1 and CDR2 from the germline V gene are SGHNT and YYREEE (reference sequence). The CDR3 runs 16 residues. The CDR3 region is CASRPLPGQRQETQYF. Here the CDR3 DNA reads TGTGCCAGCAGACCCCTCCCGGGACAGAGGCAGGAGACCCAGTACTTC.

The rearrangement links TRBV19 to TRBJ2-5, with no clear D. The CDR3 is 13 residues long. CDR1 and CDR2 from the germline V gene are LNHDA and SQIVND (reference sequence). Trimming pared 2 bases from V and 2 bases from J, leaving 6 bases between. The CDR3, as DNA: TGTGCCAGTAGTATAAGTCGACAAGAGACCCAGTACTTC. It codes for CASSISRQETQYF. The full variable domain, completed using reference TRBV19 and TRBJ2-5, is DGGITQSPKYLFRKEGQNVTLSCEQNLNHDAMYWYRQDPGQGLRLIYYSQIVNDFQKGDIAEGYSVSREKKESFPLTVTSAQKNPTAFYLCASSISRQETQYFGPGTRLLVL.